The rows below give T cell receptor beta chains drawn from one sample of a study of blood T cell repertoires in COVID-19. The method was immunoSEQ multiplex PCR; TCRdb's version includes in-frame clones alone and lacks a portion of them. The sample has 50,000 or so clones, roughly four fifths seen once; the top ten hold about 9.9%. Specimen: peripheral blood. These receptors originate from a man older than 75 with COVID-19, enrolled during active disease. CDR3s include the opening cysteine and the closing phenylalanine or tryptophan.

v_gene	CDR3aa
TRBV7-3	CASSPGGAAGEQYF
TRBV9	CASSVGTGAGELFF
TRBV15	CATSRVGRGEVQNIQYF
TRBV5-6	CASSWGQNTQYF
TRBV2	CASSTLDGERLALNTGELFF
TRBV9	CASSVATGVLDYGYTF
TRBV18	CASSRTGADTQYF
TRBV6-5	CASSYSETGGAFGYTF
TRBV5-5	CASSPPSGGAGEQFF
TRBV6-5	CASSYNGNEQFF
TRBV28	CASALLSSYNEQFF
TRBV5-3	CARTPPDDRGGGYTF
TRBV5-5	CASSAGRHNSPLHF
TRBV7-2	CASSLLAGGADTQYF
TRBV12-5	CASGLEGTGGFWNEQFF
TRBV27	CASNSVLAGDGTRSTDTQYF
TRBV19	CASSISDSGNTIYF
TRBV7-2	CASSSQGANGYTF
TRBV30	CAWSADRGYHYGYTF
TRBV3-1/TRBV3-2	CASSLGTSGQQFF
TRBV5-1	CASSLNRVPDTQYF
TRBV25-1	CASSAQGTNTGELFF
TRBV4-1	CASSQGREWLNTIYF
TRBV10-2	CASSEPERTDTDTQYF
TRBV7-9	CASSLGDMNTEAFF
TRBV30	CAWSVRDFYGQGFPEAFF
TRBV30	CAWYRAQNTEAFF
TRBV27	CASSPLTETPLHF
TRBV25-1	CASSEGGSRGKTQYF
TRBV30	CAWSVRGGTGDTGELFF
TRBV7-8	CASSLVGWTGNNEQFF
TRBV2	CAKGQGIGYGYTF
TRBV9	CASSVAHGGSPDTQYF
TRBV18	CASSYSGVNEQFF
TRBV19	CASNPREFSNGYTF
TRBV3-1/TRBV3-2	CASSSRGVGTQETQYF
TRBV9	CASRGQGLSNYGYTF
TRBV5-1	CASSSPRGTGGGSPLHF
TRBV4-3	CASSQDTSGSYTGELFF
TRBV7-9	CASSLVEGSFIQYF
TRBV30	CAWSLIGTGSHGYTF
TRBV3-1/TRBV3-2	CASSPARGTSGGPNQETQYF
TRBV6-5	CASTARTGINEKLFF
TRBV4-3	CASSQEAGLNTEAFF
TRBV5-1	CASSLGLAGGETQYF
TRBV6-5	CASSFRQSNTEAFF
TRBV30	CAWCRRTGLEKLFF
TRBV6-5	CASWDRANTGELFF
TRBV29-1	CSAEGELSSTDTQYF
TRBV5-6	CASSRPGHREDTGELFF
TRBV7-9	CASSRQGPGDEAFF
TRBV4-3	CASSRSLELYNEQFF